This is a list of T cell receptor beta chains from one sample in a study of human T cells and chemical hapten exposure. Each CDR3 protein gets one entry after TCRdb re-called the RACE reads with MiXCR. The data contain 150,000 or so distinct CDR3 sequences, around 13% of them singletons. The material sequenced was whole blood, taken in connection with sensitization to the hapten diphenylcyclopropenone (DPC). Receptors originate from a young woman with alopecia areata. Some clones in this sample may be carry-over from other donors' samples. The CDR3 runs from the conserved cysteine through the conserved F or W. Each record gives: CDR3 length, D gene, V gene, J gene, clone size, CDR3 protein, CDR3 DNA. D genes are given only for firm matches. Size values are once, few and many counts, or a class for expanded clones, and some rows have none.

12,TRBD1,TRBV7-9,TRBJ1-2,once,CASTTQGALCAF,TGTGCCAGCACCACCCAGGGGGCTCTCTGTGCCTTC
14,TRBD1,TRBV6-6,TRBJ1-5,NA,CASRRQGLGQPQHF,TGTGCCAGCAGGCGACAGGGTTTAGGTCAGCCCCAGCATTTT
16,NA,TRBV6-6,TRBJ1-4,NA,CASSSRGLGTNEKLFF,TGTGCCAGCAGCTCCCGGGGGCTGGGGACTAATGAAAAACTGTTTTTT
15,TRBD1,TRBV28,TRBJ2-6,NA,CASMGTGSGANVLTF,TGTGCCAGCATGGGGACAGGCTCTGGGGCCAACGTCCTGACTTTC
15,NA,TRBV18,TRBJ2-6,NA,CASSPYTSGANVLTF,TGTGCCAGCTCACCATATACCTCTGGGGCCAACGTCCTGACTTTC
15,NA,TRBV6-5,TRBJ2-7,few,CASSPYRDSGYEQYF,TGTGCCAGCAGTCCTTACCGGGACAGCGGGTACGAGCAGTACTTC
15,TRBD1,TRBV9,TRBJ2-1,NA,CASRRGQGTYNEQFF,TGTGCCAGCAGGAGGGGACAGGGAACTTACAATGAGCAGTTCTTC
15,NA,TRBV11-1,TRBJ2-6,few,CASSTQGSGANVLTF,TGTGCCAGCAGCACGCAGGGTAGTGGGGCCAACGTCCTGACTTTC
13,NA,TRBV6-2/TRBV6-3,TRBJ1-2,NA,CASSYEQYYGYTF,TGTGCCAGCAGTTACGAACAATATTATGGCTACACCTTC
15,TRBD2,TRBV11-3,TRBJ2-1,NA,CASSSTSGALNEQFF,TGTGCCAGCAGCAGTACTAGCGGGGCACTCAATGAGCAGTTCTTC
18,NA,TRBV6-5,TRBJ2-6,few,CASSYKAGAPSGANVLTF,TGTGCCAGCAGTTACAAGGCAGGGGCTCCCTCTGGGGCCAACGTCCTGACTTTC
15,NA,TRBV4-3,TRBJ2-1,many,CASSRGTDLYNEQFF,TGCGCCAGCAGCCGAGGGACGGACCTATACAATGAGCAGTTCTTC
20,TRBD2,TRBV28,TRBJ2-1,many,CASSQRMGLAGQSSYNEQFF,TGTGCCAGCAGCCAGAGAATGGGACTAGCGGGTCAGAGCTCCTACAATGAGCAGTTCTTC
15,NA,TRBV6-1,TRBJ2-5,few,CASSELGHPRETQYF,TGTGCCAGCAGTGAATTGGGACACCCCCGAGAGACCCAGTACTTC
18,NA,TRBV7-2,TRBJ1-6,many,CASTPQTGILFNNSPLHF,TGTGCCAGCACTCCCCAGACGGGGATCTTATTCAATAATTCACCCCTCCACTTT
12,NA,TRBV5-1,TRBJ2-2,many,CASSLQAGELFF,TGCGCCAGCAGCTTGCAGGCCGGGGAGCTGTTTTTT
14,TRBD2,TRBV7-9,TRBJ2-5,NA,CASSTGLGGETQYF,TGTGCCAGCAGCACTGGACTAGGTGGAGAGACCCAGTACTTC
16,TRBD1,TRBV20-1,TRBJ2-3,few,CSARDIQGGSTDTQYF,TGCAGTGCTAGAGATATACAGGGGGGTAGCACAGATACGCAGTATTTT
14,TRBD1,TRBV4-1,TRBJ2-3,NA,CASSSRQGTDTQYF,TGCGCCAGCAGCTCACGACAGGGAACAGATACGCAGTATTTT
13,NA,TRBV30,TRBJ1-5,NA,CAWSKGTEQPQHF,TGTGCCTGGAGTAAAGGGACGGAGCAGCCCCAGCATTTT
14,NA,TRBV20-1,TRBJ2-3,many,CSARDLSGRGTQYF,TGCAGTGCTAGAGATCTTAGCGGCCGTGGTACGCAGTATTTT
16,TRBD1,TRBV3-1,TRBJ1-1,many,CASSPSDRVRNTEAFF,TGTGCCAGCAGCCCCTCTGACAGGGTAAGGAACACTGAAGCTTTCTTT
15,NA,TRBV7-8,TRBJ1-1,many,CASSFQATVNTEAFF,TGTGCCAGCAGCTTCCAGGCTACAGTGAACACTGAAGCTTTCTTT
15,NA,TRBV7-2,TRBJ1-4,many,CASSPTVATNEKLFF,TGTGCCAGCAGCCCGACGGTGGCAACTAATGAAAAACTGTTTTTT
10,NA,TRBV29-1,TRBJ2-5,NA,CSVFQETQYF,TGCAGCGTTTTCCAAGAGACCCAGTACTTC
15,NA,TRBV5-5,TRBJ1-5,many,CASSWVGSGNQPQHF,TGTGCCAGCAGCTGGGTAGGGTCAGGCAATCAGCCCCAGCATTTT
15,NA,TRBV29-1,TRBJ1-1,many,CSVEPGAQTSTEAFF,TGCAGCGTTGAACCCGGGGCCCAGACCAGTACTGAAGCTTTCTTT
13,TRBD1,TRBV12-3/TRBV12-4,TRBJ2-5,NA,CASSSYRGETQYF,TGTGCCAGCAGTTCCTACAGGGGCGAGACCCAGTACTTC
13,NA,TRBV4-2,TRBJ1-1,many,CASSQVRETEAFF,TGTGCCAGCAGCCAAGTTCGGGAGACTGAAGCTTTCTTT
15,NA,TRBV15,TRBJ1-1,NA,CATSREGGRSTEAFF,TGTGCCACCAGCAGAGAGGGGGGCCGTTCCACTGAAGCTTTCTTT
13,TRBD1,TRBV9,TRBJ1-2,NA,CASSVGQNYGYTF,TGTGCCAGCAGCGTGGGACAGAACTATGGCTACACCTTC
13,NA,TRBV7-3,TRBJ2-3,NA,CASSGSRTDTQYF,TGTGCCAGCAGCGGCTCCCGCACAGATACGCAGTATTTT
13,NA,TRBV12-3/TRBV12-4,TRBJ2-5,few,CASTPHVPETQYF,TGTGCCAGCACCCCGCATGTCCCCGAGACCCAGTACTTC
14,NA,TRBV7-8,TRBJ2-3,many,CASSLAGVTDTQYF,TGTGCCAGCAGCTTAGCCGGGGTTACAGATACGCAGTATTTT
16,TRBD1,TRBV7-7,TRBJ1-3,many,CASSLGDRTSGNTIYF,TGTGCCAGCAGCTTAGGGGACAGGACCTCTGGAAACACCATATATTTT
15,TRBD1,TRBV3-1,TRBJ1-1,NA,CASSQVGQGAAEAFF,TGTGCCAGCAGCCAAGTTGGGCAGGGGGCCGCTGAAGCTTTCTTT
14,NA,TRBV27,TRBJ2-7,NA,CASSLFPTVYEQYF,TGTGCCAGCAGTTTATTTCCCACGGTCTACGAGCAGTACTTC
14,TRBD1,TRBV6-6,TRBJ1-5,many,CASSTIQGDQPQHF,TGTGCCAGCAGTACTATACAGGGGGATCAGCCCCAGCATTTT
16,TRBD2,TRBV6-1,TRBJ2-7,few,CASSLSGSALSYEQYF,TGTGCCAGCAGCTTAAGCGGGAGTGCCCTCTCCTACGAGCAGTACTTC
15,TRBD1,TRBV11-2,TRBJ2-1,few,CASSLEQGPYNEQFF,TGTGCCAGCAGCCTTGAACAGGGGCCGTACAATGAGCAGTTCTTC
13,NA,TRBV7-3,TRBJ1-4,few,CASSPGPNEKLFF,TGTGCCAGCAGCCCCGGACCGAATGAAAAACTGTTTTTT
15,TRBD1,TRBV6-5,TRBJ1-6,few,CASSYGRGQVSPLHF,TGTGCCAGCAGTTACGGCAGGGGGCAAGTCTCACCCCTCCACTTT
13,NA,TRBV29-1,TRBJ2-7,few,CSGSLPGGYEQYF,TGCAGCGGGTCCTTACCTGGGGGTTACGAGCAGTACTTC
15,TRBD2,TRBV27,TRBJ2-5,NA,CASSFLAGGKETQYF,TGTGCCAGCAGTTTTCTAGCGGGGGGTAAAGAGACCCAGTACTTC
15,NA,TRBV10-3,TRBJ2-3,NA,CAISLTESSTDTQYF,TGTGCCATCAGTCTAACAGAGTCTAGCACAGATACGCAGTATTTT
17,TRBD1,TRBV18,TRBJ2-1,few,CASSPIFGTDTVNEQFF,TGTGCCAGCTCACCAATATTCGGGACAGATACTGTTAATGAGCAGTTCTTC
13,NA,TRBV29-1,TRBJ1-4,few,CSVETGSNEKLFF,TGCAGCGTTGAGACGGGGTCTAATGAAAAACTGTTTTTT
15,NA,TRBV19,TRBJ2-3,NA,CASSKLTAGADTQYF,TGTGCCAGTAGTAAACTTACTGCCGGCGCAGATACGCAGTATTTT
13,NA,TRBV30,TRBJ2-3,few,CAWSAGSRDTQYF,TGTGCCTGGAGTGCCGGGTCAAGGGATACGCAGTATTTT
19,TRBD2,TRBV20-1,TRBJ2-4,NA,CSARSEGLAGGLAKNIQYF,TGCAGTGCTAGATCGGAAGGACTAGCGGGGGGGCTAGCCAAAAACATTCAGTACTTC
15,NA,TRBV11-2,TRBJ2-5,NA,CASSLDSGSVETQYF,TGTGCCAGCAGCTTAGATAGTGGAAGCGTGGAGACCCAGTACTTC
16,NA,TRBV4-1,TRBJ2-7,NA,CASSGLPGQLSYEQYF,TGCGCCAGCAGCGGACTACCGGGACAGCTCTCCTACGAGCAGTACTTC
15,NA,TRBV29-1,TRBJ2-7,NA,CSVETEDSRGYEQYF,TGCAGCGTTGAAACCGAGGACAGCCGGGGGTACGAGCAGTACTTC
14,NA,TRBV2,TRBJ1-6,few,CASGKTPPGSPLHF,TGTGCCAGCGGCAAGACCCCGCCTGGTTCACCCCTCCACTTT
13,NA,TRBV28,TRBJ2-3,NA,CASSSRGADTQYF,TGTGCCAGCAGTTCGAGAGGGGCAGATACGCAGTATTTT
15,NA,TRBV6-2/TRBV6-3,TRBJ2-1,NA,CASSSFTGIGGEQFF,TGTGCCAGCAGCTCCTTCACTGGCATCGGGGGTGAGCAGTTCTTC
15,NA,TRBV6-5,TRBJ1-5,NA,CASRNRADGRQPQHF,TGTGCCAGCAGAAACCGGGCCGACGGGAGACAGCCCCAGCATTTT